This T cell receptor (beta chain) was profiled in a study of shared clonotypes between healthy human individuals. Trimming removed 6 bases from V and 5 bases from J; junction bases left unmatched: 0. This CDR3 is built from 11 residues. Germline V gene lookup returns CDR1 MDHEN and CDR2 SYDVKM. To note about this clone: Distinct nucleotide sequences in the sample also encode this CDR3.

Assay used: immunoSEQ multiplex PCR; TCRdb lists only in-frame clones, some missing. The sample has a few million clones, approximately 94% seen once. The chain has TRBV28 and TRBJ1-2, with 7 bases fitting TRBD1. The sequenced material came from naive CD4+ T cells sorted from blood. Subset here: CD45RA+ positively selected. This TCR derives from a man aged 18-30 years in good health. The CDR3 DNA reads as TGTGCCAGCAGGACAGGGTATGGCTACACCTTC. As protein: CASRTGYGYTF.